The rows below give T cell receptor beta chains drawn from one sample of a study of PD-1 blockade in classical Hodgkin lymphoma. This table comes from immunoSEQ multiplex PCR, and its TCRdb copy is limited to in-frame clones, with some not included. The repertoire consists of 40,000 to 55,000 clones, with over 70% occurring once and the leading ten covering about 19%. Sequences were derived from peripheral blood mononuclear cells (PBMCs), sampled before the fourth cycle of nivolumab. These receptors came from a human donor with classical Hodgkin lymphoma. The CDR3 runs from the conserved cysteine through the conserved F or W. The D gene is left open where the match is weak. Rows may omit the clone size; those that give it use once, few, many or a size class.

clone size: once; J gene: TRBJ1-3; V gene: TRBV7-9; D gene: NA; CDR3 DNA: TGTGCCAGCACTTACACCTTCTCTGGAAACACCATATATTTT; CDR3 protein: CASTYTFSGNTIYF
clone size: NA; J gene: TRBJ1-1; V gene: TRBV4-3; D gene: NA; CDR3 DNA: TGCGCCAGCAGCCAACTACAGGTGAGCAGTGAAGCTTTCTTT; CDR3 protein: CASSQLQVSSEAFF
clone size: NA; J gene: TRBJ1-2; V gene: TRBV7-9; D gene: NA; CDR3 DNA: TGTGCCAGCAGCTTAGACCGGGACAACAAGCAGGGGTACTATGGCTACACCTTC; CDR3 protein: CASSLDRDNKQGYYGYTF
clone size: NA; J gene: TRBJ1-1; V gene: TRBV2; D gene: NA; CDR3 DNA: TGTGCCAGCGCGGAGAACACTGAAGCTTTCTTT; CDR3 protein: CASAENTEAFF
clone size: few; J gene: TRBJ1-3; V gene: TRBV19; D gene: TRBD1; CDR3 DNA: TGTGCCAGCCGCCGGACTAACACAGGGGACCCTGGAAACACCATATATTTT; CDR3 protein: CASRRTNTGDPGNTIYF
clone size: NA; J gene: TRBJ1-3; V gene: TRBV5-5; D gene: NA; CDR3 DNA: TGTGCCAGCAGCCTAACAGGGTTTTCTGGAAACACCATATATTTT; CDR3 protein: CASSLTGFSGNTIYF
clone size: NA; J gene: TRBJ2-5; V gene: TRBV9; D gene: NA; CDR3 DNA: TGTGCCAGCAGCGAAATCGGGACCCGAGGGGAGACCCAGTACTTC; CDR3 protein: CASSEIGTRGETQYF
clone size: few; J gene: TRBJ1-5; V gene: TRBV9; D gene: NA; CDR3 DNA: TGTGCCAGCAGCGTAGCTCACAGAAGGAACCTTTCATATAGCAATCAGCCCCAGCATTTT; CDR3 protein: CASSVAHRRNLSYSNQPQHF
clone size: NA; J gene: TRBJ1-4; V gene: TRBV7-9; D gene: NA; CDR3 DNA: TGTGCCGTACGGACCACGTATGAAAAACTGTTTTTT; CDR3 protein: CAVRTTYEKLFF
clone size: few; J gene: TRBJ2-5; V gene: TRBV5-4; D gene: NA; CDR3 DNA: TGTGCCAGCAGCTTGGGCAGGGACGAGACCCAGTACTTC; CDR3 protein: CASSLGRDETQYF
clone size: NA; J gene: TRBJ1-1; V gene: TRBV19; D gene: TRBD1; CDR3 DNA: TGTGCCAGTAGTACATCGGACAGGGGGAACACTGAAGCTTTCTTT; CDR3 protein: CASSTSDRGNTEAFF
clone size: NA; J gene: TRBJ1-4; V gene: TRBV15; D gene: NA; CDR3 DNA: TGTGCCACCAGCAGGTCTCCGGGGGCTGGTGAAAAACTGTTTTTT; CDR3 protein: CATSRSPGAGEKLFF
clone size: NA; J gene: TRBJ1-3; V gene: TRBV6-5; D gene: TRBD1; CDR3 DNA: TGTGCCAGCAGCCTCGACAGGGTAGGAAACACCATATATTTT; CDR3 protein: CASSLDRVGNTIYF
clone size: NA; J gene: TRBJ1-2; V gene: TRBV5-8; D gene: NA; CDR3 DNA: TGTGCCAGCAGCACCTACAGGGAGGAATCATATGGCTACACCTTC; CDR3 protein: CASSTYREESYGYTF
clone size: NA; J gene: TRBJ1-3; V gene: TRBV5-1; D gene: NA; CDR3 DNA: TGCGCCAGCAGCTTGAACGCCCACTCTGGAAACACCATATATTTT; CDR3 protein: CASSLNAHSGNTIYF
clone size: few; J gene: TRBJ1-2; V gene: TRBV2; D gene: NA; CDR3 DNA: TGTGCCAGCAGGTACGACAGCGTCGACACCTTC; CDR3 protein: CASRYDSVDTF
clone size: NA; J gene: TRBJ1-1; V gene: TRBV5-5; D gene: NA; CDR3 DNA: TGTGCCAGCAGCTTGTTGTCCGGGAACACTGAAGCTTTCTTT; CDR3 protein: CASSLLSGNTEAFF
clone size: NA; J gene: TRBJ1-4; V gene: TRBV18; D gene: NA; CDR3 DNA: TGTGCCAGCTCAATGGACAGCTTTAGGGAAAAACTGTTTTTT; CDR3 protein: CASSMDSFREKLFF
clone size: medium-sized; J gene: TRBJ2-5; V gene: TRBV28; D gene: NA; CDR3 DNA: TGTGCCAGCAGTTTTGCCGGGACACAAGAGACCCAGTACTTC; CDR3 protein: CASSFAGTQETQYF
clone size: NA; J gene: TRBJ2-3; V gene: TRBV28; D gene: NA; CDR3 DNA: TGTGCCAGCATCAGGGGAAGCACAGATACGCAGTATTTT; CDR3 protein: CASIRGSTDTQYF
clone size: NA; J gene: TRBJ1-1; V gene: TRBV18; D gene: NA; CDR3 DNA: TGTGCCAGCTCACCTCCGGGATGGAAACGCACTGAAGCTTTCTTT; CDR3 protein: CASSPPGWKRTEAFF
clone size: NA; J gene: TRBJ2-1; V gene: TRBV27; D gene: TRBD2; CDR3 DNA: TGTGCCAGCAGTCTAGTGGGGGGGGCCTACAATGAGCAGTTCTTC; CDR3 protein: CASSLVGGAYNEQFF
clone size: NA; J gene: TRBJ2-2; V gene: TRBV29-1; D gene: NA; CDR3 DNA: TGCAGCGTTTTGGATAGACTGGGGGGGGAGCTGTTTTTT; CDR3 protein: CSVLDRLGGELFF
clone size: once; J gene: TRBJ1-1; V gene: TRBV4-2; D gene: NA; CDR3 DNA: TGTGCCAGCAGCCAAGAAAACAGAGTTGTAGGGACTGAAGCTTTCTTT; CDR3 protein: CASSQENRVVGTEAFF
clone size: NA; J gene: TRBJ2-7; V gene: TRBV7-3; D gene: NA; CDR3 DNA: TGTGCCAGCAGCTTAGATCTTAGCTACGAGCAGTACTTC; CDR3 protein: CASSLDLSYEQYF
clone size: NA; J gene: TRBJ2-7; V gene: TRBV2; D gene: NA; CDR3 DNA: TGTGCCAGCAGTGAAAATCGGGATTGGGCCTACGAGCAGTACTTC; CDR3 protein: CASSENRDWAYEQYF
clone size: NA; J gene: TRBJ1-2; V gene: TRBV5-6; D gene: NA; CDR3 DNA: TGTGCCAGCAGCACGGGAGATGACTATGGCTACACCTTC; CDR3 protein: CASSTGDDYGYTF
clone size: NA; J gene: TRBJ2-3; V gene: TRBV6-5; D gene: NA; CDR3 DNA: TGTGCCAGCACCCAGGGAGATACGCAGTATTTT; CDR3 protein: CASTQGDTQYF
clone size: NA; J gene: TRBJ2-3; V gene: TRBV30; D gene: TRBD2; CDR3 DNA: TGTGCCTGGAGTTGGCTAGCGGGAGATACGCAGTATTTT; CDR3 protein: CAWSWLAGDTQYF
clone size: NA; J gene: TRBJ1-2; V gene: TRBV11-2; D gene: NA; CDR3 DNA: TGTGCCAGCAGCGAACAGGACTCTAACTATGGCTACACCTTC; CDR3 protein: CASSEQDSNYGYTF
clone size: NA; J gene: TRBJ1-4; V gene: TRBV27; D gene: NA; CDR3 DNA: TGTGCCAGCAGCCGGCGCTCGGTGGGGACTAATGAAAAACTGTTTTTT; CDR3 protein: CASSRRSVGTNEKLFF
clone size: NA; J gene: TRBJ2-5; V gene: TRBV5-4; D gene: NA; CDR3 DNA: TGTGCCAGCAGCTTGGCGCTGGGAGAGACCCAGTACTTC; CDR3 protein: CASSLALGETQYF
clone size: NA; J gene: TRBJ1-2; V gene: TRBV12-5; D gene: TRBD1; CDR3 DNA: TGTGCTAGTGGTCCGGGACAGGGGGGCGGCTACACCTTC; CDR3 protein: CASGPGQGGGYTF